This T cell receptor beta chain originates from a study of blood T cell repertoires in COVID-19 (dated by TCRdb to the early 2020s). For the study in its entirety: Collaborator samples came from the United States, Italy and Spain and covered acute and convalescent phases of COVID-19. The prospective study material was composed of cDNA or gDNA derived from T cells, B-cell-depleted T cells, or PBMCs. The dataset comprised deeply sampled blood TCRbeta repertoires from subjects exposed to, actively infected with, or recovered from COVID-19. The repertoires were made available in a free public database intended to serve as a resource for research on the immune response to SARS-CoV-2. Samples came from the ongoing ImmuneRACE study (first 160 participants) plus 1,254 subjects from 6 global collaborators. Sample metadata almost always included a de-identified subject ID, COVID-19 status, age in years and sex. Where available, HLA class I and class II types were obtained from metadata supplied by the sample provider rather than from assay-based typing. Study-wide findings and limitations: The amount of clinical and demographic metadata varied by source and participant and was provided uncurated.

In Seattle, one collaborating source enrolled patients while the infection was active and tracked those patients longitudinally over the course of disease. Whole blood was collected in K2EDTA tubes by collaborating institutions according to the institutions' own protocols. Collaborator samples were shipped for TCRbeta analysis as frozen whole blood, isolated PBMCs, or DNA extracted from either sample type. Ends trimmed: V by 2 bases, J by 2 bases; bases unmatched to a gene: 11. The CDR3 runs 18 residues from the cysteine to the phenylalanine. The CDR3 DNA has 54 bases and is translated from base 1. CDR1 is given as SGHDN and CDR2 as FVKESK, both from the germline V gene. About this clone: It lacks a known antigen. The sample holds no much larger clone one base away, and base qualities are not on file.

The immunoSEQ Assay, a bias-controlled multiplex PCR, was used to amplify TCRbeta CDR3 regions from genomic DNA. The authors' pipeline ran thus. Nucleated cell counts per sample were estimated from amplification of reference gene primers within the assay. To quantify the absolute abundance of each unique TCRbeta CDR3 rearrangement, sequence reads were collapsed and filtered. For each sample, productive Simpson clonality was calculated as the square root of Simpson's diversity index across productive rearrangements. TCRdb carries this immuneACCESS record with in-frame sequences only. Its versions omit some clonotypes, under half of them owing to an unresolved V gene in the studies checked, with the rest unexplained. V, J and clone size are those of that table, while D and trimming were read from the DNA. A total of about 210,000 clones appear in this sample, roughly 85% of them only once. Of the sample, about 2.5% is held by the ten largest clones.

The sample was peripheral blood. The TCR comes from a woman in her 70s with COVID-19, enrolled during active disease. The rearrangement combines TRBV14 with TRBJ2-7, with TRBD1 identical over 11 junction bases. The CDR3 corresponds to CASSQTDWRGQGAYEQYF. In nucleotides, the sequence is TGTGCCAGCAGCCAAACAGACTGGCGGGGACAGGGGGCCTACGAGCAGTACTTC.